One TCR beta chain is described in this entry. Its antigen is as yet unknown. The source of the sample is a study of regulatory dendritic cells for organ transplantation. Overall study: Regulatory dendritic cells came from monocytes given vitamin D3 and IL-10. On day 6, the dendritic cells were exposed to LPS. Study-wide results and caveats: Memory CD8+ clonal expansion seemed more limited with regulatory than mature dendritic cells.

The CDR3 spans 16 residues. The ends were cut back, 3 bases at V and 0 bases at J, with 12 bases in the middle. CDR1 and CDR2 from the germline V gene are MDHEN and SYDVKM. The protocol was immunoSEQ multiplex PCR, while the TCRdb copy is restricted to in-frame clones and leaves out a portion. The sample has over 20,000 clones, over 75% seen once; the top ten hold around 0.68%. Sorted T cells were CFSE-labeled and cultured 4 to 5 days with allogeneic regulatory or mature dendritic cells at 1:10. Sequenced material: naive CD4+ T cells from blood cultured with regulatory dendritic cells. Documented subset: CD45RA+ naive T cells. This sequence originates from a human donor in good health. The J gene is TRBJ1-5, the V gene TRBV28, with a tentative D call TRBD1 (5 bases). The CDR3 DNA reads as TGTGCCAGCAGTTTCCCCCTAGACAGTAGCAATCAGCCCCAGCATTTT. It yields the protein CASSFPLDSSNQPQHF.